The present T cell receptor beta chain was sequenced within a study of Ad26.COV2.S vaccination and SARS-CoV-2 variants (dated by TCRdb to about 2021). With respect to the entire study: Vaccine-arm donors came from COV1001, a multicentre, randomized, double-blind, placebo-controlled phase I-IIa trial of Ad26.COV2.S in healthy adults. Ad26.COV2.S was administered intramuscularly at a dose of 5x10^10 or 1x10^11 viral particles, either as one shot or as two shots given 56 days apart. The specificity and breadth of SARS-CoV-2-reactive T cell receptors after Ad26.COV2.S vaccination were assessed by TCRbeta repertoire sequencing. The TCR-sequenced set comprised approximately 32 samples: around 20 Ad26.COV2.S vaccine recipients, 5 placebo recipients and 8 SARS-CoV-2 convalescent individuals. Trial participants were randomized into five groups of five, in which low-dose or high-dose Ad26.COV2.S was given once or twice, or placebo was given on both occasions. Throughout the experiments and outcome assessment, investigators stayed blinded to trial group allocation. Broader findings and caveats from the paper: After vaccination, substantial breadth of spike-specific CD8+ and CD4+ T cell responses was reported. Vaccine and placebo recipients had comparable non-spike TCR breadth, which fits with the vaccine containing only spike. Higher spike-specific TCR breadth was observed in Ad26.COV2.S recipients than in placebo recipients (P = 0.0014). It was noted by the authors that total T cell responses may have been underestimated by the TCR breadth and depth analyses. Comparing responses between vaccine doses or regimens was not something the study was powered to do.

The CDR3 covers 13 residues, taking in both the cysteine and the phenylalanine. Only the CDR3 DNA stays, 39 bases, in frame from base 1. V sheds 3 bases and J sheds 2 bases, leaving 10 bases between their ends. CDR1 and CDR2, per the germline V gene (reference sequence), are DFQATT and SNEGSKA. The immunoSEQ Assay was used to sequence TCRbeta CDR3 regions. After extraction, genomic DNA underwent amplification by bias-controlled multiplex PCR, followed by high-throughput sequencing. For the original study's pipeline: Collapsing and filtering of sequences were performed to quantify the absolute abundance of each unique TCRbeta CDR3 region. T cell fraction was estimated by normalizing TCRbeta template counts to usable DNA, which was measured by amplifying reference genes present in all nucleated cells. Repertoire TCRs were annotated as SARS-CoV-2-specific by exact matching of V gene, CDR3 amino acid sequence and J gene to a known reactive TCR set. The reference SARS-CoV-2 TCR set was obtained from MIRA and was filtered for enrichment in COVID-19-positive ImmuneCODE repertoires, whereby public or cross-reactive TCRs were removed. Drawing on the MIRA antigens, annotated TCRs were analysed further at the level of specific ORF or position within ORF. Breadth was defined as the number of annotated unique rearrangements divided by the total number of unique productive rearrangements, and depth was defined as the summed frequency of the annotated unique rearrangements. Two-sided Wilcoxon rank-sum tests were used to compare TCR breadth between groups. This immuneACCESS table, as held by TCRdb, lists in-frame sequences with V and J called but not all clones. Of the missing ones, under half trace to an unresolved V gene in checked studies; the others have no known cause. The D gene and trimming were derived from the DNA, and the V and J assignments and clone size from that table. The sample includes about 330,000 clones, with 85% to 90% observed a single time. The ten most abundant clones make up 5.5% of the sample.

What this sample's treatment or condition label stands for: roughly 18 received Ad26.COV2.S at low or high dose, single or two shots; roughly five received placebo; per-sample allocation not given. Repertoires of vaccine and placebo recipients were sequenced from samples collected on day 63 after the first injection. Cohort 1b enrolled 25 or so adults aged 18-55 years at a single site in Boston, USA, between 29 July and 7 August 2020. Ad26.COV2.S was a replication-incompetent adenovirus type 26 vector that expressed a prefusion-stabilized SARS-CoV-2 spike protein derived from the original Wuhan strain. A note on this clone: Its target antigen remains unknown. Base qualities are not recorded, but no much larger clone differs from it by a single base.

The rearranged chain carries TRBV20-1 and TRBJ1-2, with the identity of the D gene unclear. The specimen was peripheral blood, collected in a trial of Ad26.COV2.S vaccine versus placebo. The clonotype comes from a person between 18 and 60 years old who received the Ad26.COV2.S COVID-19 vaccine or a placebo. The CDR3 in this case is CSASPVSNYGYTF. The DNA sequence is as follows: TGCAGTGCTAGTCCGGTATCCAACTATGGCTACACCTTC.